Shown below are 31 T cell receptor beta chains from a single sample sequenced in a study of vaccination and CD4 T cells after COVID-19 (dated by TCRdb to between 2021 and 2024). Library preparation used PCR. Sequenced on an Illumina iSeq 100. TCR sequencing of DNA from cultured CD4+ T cells used the Oncomine TCR Beta short-read assay at the Johns Hopkins FTIC core. TCRdb trimmed the raw reads at Q25, called clones with MiXCR and kept productive beta chains. Under each unique CDR3 protein, matching rows form one entry showing the most common genes and DNA. The sample table lists 7,500 or so distinct CDR3 sequences, 20% to 25% of them with a count of one. Jointly, the top ten make up around 8.4% of the sample. The sample's treatment or condition label is to be understood as: approximately nine-day PBMC culture with coronavirus spike peptide pools or control peptides (ViraFEST assay). Their antigen targets remain unknown.

Sequenced here: CD4+ T cells from blood, cultured in vitro, sampled after SARS-CoV-2 vaccination. These receptors were taken from a human donor who had recovered from COVID-19.

This clonotype was detected ten times or more. The chain links TRBV28 to TRBJ2-7, with TRBD1 as a possible D gene (6 bases). This CDR3 is built from 12 residues. Germline CDR1 MDHEN, CDR2 SYDVKM. The V gene lost 6 bases and the J gene lost 5 bases, with 11 bases spanning the gap. The CDR3 protein is CASRDSSHEQYF. CDR3 bases: TGTGCCAGCAGGGACAGTTCCCACGAGCAGTACTTC.

This clonotype has only one observation. V and J are TRBV11-2 and TRBJ1-1; D may be TRBD1 (5 bases). The CDR3 sequence is 14 residues long. V lost 2 bases and J 4 bases, leaving 11 bases between the germline ends. Germline V CDR1 and CDR2: SGHAT, FQNNGV. CDR3 residues: CASSLIGATTEAFF. DNA of the CDR3: TGTGCCAGCAGCTTAATAGGGGCCACCACTGAAGCTTTCTTT.

This clonotype was detected a few times. The chain couples TRBV2 to TRBJ1-1; a weak D match, TRBD1 (6 bases). With 6 bases removed from V and 1 base from J, the gap between germline ends came to 9 bases. This CDR3 is 13 amino acids long. Germline V CDR1 and CDR2: SNHLY, FYNNEI. Here the CDR3 reads CASRGGENTEAFF. CDR3 DNA: TGTGCCAGCAGGGGGGGCGAGAACACTGAAGCTTTCTTT.

This chain links TRBV12-3 or TRBV12-4 with TRBJ1-1; D is unresolved. This CDR3 region has 14 residues. V lost 1 base and J 11 bases, leaving 17 bases between the germline ends. The CDR3 nucleotides are TGTGCCAGCAGTTTAGAGGGCCAGCGGGGTGAGGCTTTCTTT. Translated, it gives CASSLEGQRGEAFF.

This clonotype rates as medium-sized. V is TRBV6-1 and J is TRBJ1-2; 10 positions match TRBD1. The CDR3 is 15 residues long. V shed 8 bases, J shed 4 bases, and the junction held 10 bases outside the gene matches. CDR1 and CDR2 (germline): MNHNS, SASEGT. The CDR3 reads CASARGTGDIYGYTF. The CDR3 DNA sequence: TGTGCCAGCGCTCGCGGGACAGGGGACATCTATGGCTACACCTTC.

The rearrangement joins TRBV4-3 to TRBJ2-2, with a possible D match to TRBD2 (6 bases). This CDR3 spans 18 amino acids. The germline gives CDR1 LGHNA, CDR2 YSLEER. Trimming pared 0 bases from V and 2 bases from J, leaving 16 bases between. The CDR3, as DNA: TGCGCCAGCAGCCAAGAAAGACTAGTGCCGTTAAACACCGGGGAGCTGTTTTTT. Encoded protein: CASSQERLVPLNTGELFF.

By sample fraction, this clonotype is large (0.1 to 1%). The chain links TRBV15 to TRBJ1-2, with 7 nucleotides matching TRBD1. The V segment lost 5 bases and the J segment 4 bases; nucleotides outside the gene matches: 10. The germline gives CDR1 LNHNV, CDR2 YYDKDF (reference sequence). This CDR3 is 15 amino acids long. The CDR3 nucleotides are TGTGCCACCAGCTCTAGGACAGGTTCGATCTATGGCTACACCTTC. It specifies CATSSRTGSIYGYTF. The variable domain in full, completed from reference TRBV15 and TRBJ1-2, reads DAMVIQNPRYQVTQFGKPVTLSCSQTLNHNVMYWYQQKSSQAPKLLFHYYDKDFNNEADTPDNFQSRRPNTSFCFLDIRSPGLGDTAMYLCATSSRTGSIYGYTFGSGTRLTVV.

This sequence joins TRBV12-3 or TRBV12-4 and TRBJ2-1; D unresolved. This CDR3 has 15 amino acids. V dropped 7 bases and J dropped 0 bases, with 13 bases sitting between them. This chain's CDR3 is CASIPSSYSYNEQFF. Written as DNA, the CDR3 is TGTGCCAGCATCCCATCTAGTTACTCCTACAATGAGCAGTTCTTC.

The chain uses TRBV7-6 and TRBJ2-1; D gene unclear. V dropped 3 bases and J dropped 8 bases, with 17 bases sitting between them. Looked up from germline, CDR1 is SGHVS and CDR2 is FNYEAQ. There are 15 residues in the CDR3. The CDR3 DNA reads TGTGCCAGCAGCTTGAGAATAGGGTACGGAGATGAGCAGTTCTTC. It codes for CASSLRIGYGDEQFF.

In this sample, this clonotype turned up a few times. This chain links TRBV28 with TRBJ1-1; TRBD1 aligns across 7 bases. This CDR3 is built from 15 residues. The V segment lost 5 bases and the J segment 0 bases; nucleotides outside the gene matches: 6. Germline V lookup: CDR1 MDHEN, CDR2 SYDVKM. This CDR3 reads CASSIRDSMNTEAFF. For the CDR3, the DNA is TGTGCCAGCAGTATCCGGGACAGCATGAACACTGAAGCTTTCTTT.

This clonotype rates as medium-sized (0.01 to 0.1%). The chain recombines TRBV20-1 with TRBJ1-5; unclear D gene. V shed 6 bases and J shed 5 bases, with 20 bases lying between them. CDR1 DFQATT and CDR2 SNEGSKA come from the germline V gene (reference sequence). This CDR3 is built from 15 residues. The CDR3 protein is CSANPRQPSHQPQHF. CDR3 nucleotide sequence: TGCAGTGCCAACCCCAGACAACCAAGCCATCAGCCCCAGCATTTT.

This chain joins TRBV7-2 and TRBJ2-1; D gene uncertain. V gave up 6 bases and J gave up 4 bases, with 10 bases separating them. The CDR3 loop spans 13 amino acids. Per germline, CDR1 SGHTA and CDR2 FQGNSA. CDR3 sequence reads: CASRESVYNEQFF. The CDR3 region has the DNA TGTGCCAGCAGAGAGTCGGTGTACAATGAGCAGTTCTTC.

This chain connects TRBV24-1 to TRBJ1-5, with no clear D. Germline CDR1 KGHDR, CDR2 SFDVKD. V lost 7 bases, J lost 5 bases, and 11 bases lay in between. The CDR3 spans 13 residues. The CDR3 region is CATSRDWDQPQHF. For the CDR3, the DNA is TGTGCCACCAGCCGAGACTGGGATCAGCCCCAGCATTTT.

Sample share makes this clonotype large. The chain combines TRBV20-1 with TRBJ1-1, with a weak D call TRBD1 (6 bases). Germline V lookup: CDR1 DFQATT, CDR2 SNEGSKA (reference sequence). Trimming shortened V by 1 base and J by 4 bases, and 22 bases separated the two germline ends. This CDR3 has 17 residues. The CDR3 DNA reads as TGCAGTGCTAGAGCCACCTACACAGGGCTGGGAAGCACTGAAGCTTTCTTT. Its translation: CSARATYTGLGSTEAFF.

The CDR3 sequence is CSVERQGPNEQFF. The CDR3 region has the DNA TGCAGCGTTGAAAGGCAGGGGCCCAATGAGCAGTTCTTC. J is TRBJ2-1 and V is TRBV29-1; a weak D match, TRBD1 (6 bases). The CDR3 is 13 residues long. Germline V lookup: CDR1 SQVTM, CDR2 ANQGSEA. V lost 2 bases to trimming and J lost 6 bases, with 11 bases between them.

This CDR3 reads CASSQDPTSGTDTQYF. CDR3 bases: TGCGCCAGCAGCCAAGATCCTACTAGCGGGACAGATACGCAGTATTTT. J is TRBJ2-3 and V is TRBV4-3, with TRBD2 identical over 9 bases. Germline trimming cut 0 bases from V and 3 bases from J; bases unmatched to any gene: 4. CDR1 and CDR2 from the germline V gene are LGHNA and YSLEER. The CDR3 loop spans 16 amino acids.

The V and J genes are TRBV5-1 and TRBJ2-7; 8 nucleotides align to TRBD1. Germline V gives CDR1 SGHRS, CDR2 YFSETQ. After removal of 3 bases from V and 4 bases from J, the junction contained 9 bases not matched to a gene. This CDR3 has 15 residues. Here the CDR3 reads CASSSGQGWHYEQYF. CDR3 DNA sequence: TGCGCCAGCAGCTCCGGACAGGGTTGGCATTACGAGCAGTACTTC.

By share, this clonotype counts as medium-sized. This chain connects TRBV20-1 to TRBJ2-7; D is undetermined. The CDR3 is made up of 14 amino acids. Trimming removed 0 bases at V and 4 bases at J, with 13 bases between. From germline, CDR1 is DFQATT and CDR2 SNEGSKA (reference sequence). CDR3 loop: CSARDPYDLYEQYF. The CDR3 DNA reads as TGCAGTGCTAGAGATCCCTACGACTTGTACGAGCAGTACTTC.

The rearrangement joins TRBV4-2 to TRBJ2-7; 8 bases match TRBD1. V was pared by 3 bases and J by 5 bases, with 9 bases of the junction left unmatched. The germline V gene has CDR1 LGHNA and CDR2 YNFKEQ. The CDR3 is made up of 15 amino acids. Written as DNA, the CDR3 is TGTGCCAGCAGCCAGGCGCAACAGGGGGTCCACGAGCAGTACTTC. This sequence encodes CASSQAQQGVHEQYF.

This clonotype was counted between two and nine times. Germline and junction disagree at one end, which may indicate a read error. This sequence joins TRBV7-9 and TRBJ2-7; no reliable D call. Germline values: CDR1 SEHNR, CDR2 FQNEAQ (reference sequence). The length of the CDR3 is 12 residues. For the CDR3, the DNA is TGTGCCAGCAGCTTAAGTCTTCAGCCCGTAAACTTC. It translates to CASSLSLQPVNF.

This clonotype is termed medium-sized. The rearrangement uses TRBV24-1 and TRBJ2-3; D gene unclear. The germline V and J ends were trimmed by 6 bases and 2 bases, with 14 bases remaining between them. The CDR3 is 15 residues long. Germline V gene lookup returns CDR1 KGHDR and CDR2 SFDVKD. CDR3: CATSLSGLPTDTQYF. CDR3 DNA sequence: TGTGCCACCAGTCTTTCGGGTTTGCCCACAGATACGCAGTATTTT.

The chain couples TRBV4-3 to TRBJ2-4; D gene uncertain. CDR3 size: 15 residues. CDR1 is LGHNA, CDR2 YSLEER, per germline. The ends were cut back, 3 bases at V and 0 bases at J, with 9 bases in the middle. This CDR3 is CASSHGPLAKNIQYF. CDR3 bases: TGCGCCAGCAGCCACGGTCCGCTAGCCAAAAACATTCAGTACTTC.

A few counts support this clonotype. This chain connects TRBV2 to TRBJ2-3; tentatively, D is TRBD1 (5 bases). The length of the CDR3 is 12 residues. Germline assignment: CDR1 SNHLY and CDR2 FYNNEI. V was cut by 6 bases and J by 4 bases, with 8 bases left in between. The CDR3 DNA reads TGTGCCAGCAGAGGGGTGGCAGATACGCAGTATTTT. It is translated as CASRGVADTQYF.

The sample holds a few counts of this clonotype. The rearrangement uses TRBV7-9 and TRBJ1-6; D might be TRBD1 (5 bases). This CDR3 has 16 amino acids. Trimming shortened V by 5 bases and J by 5 bases, and 16 bases separated the two germline ends. From germline, CDR1 is SEHNR and CDR2 FQNEAQ (reference sequence). The CDR3 nucleotides read TGTGCCAGCAGCGCGGGGGGGGGTCCGAATAATTCACCCCTCCACTTT. It encodes CASSAGGGPNNSPLHF.

V is TRBV7-9 and J is TRBJ1-6, with a weak D call TRBD1 (5 bases). Trimming took off 5 bases at V and 8 bases at J, with 7 bases between the two ends. The CDR3 length is 12 residues. The V gene's germline CDR1 is SEHNR and CDR2 FQNEAQ (reference sequence). CDR3: CASSRGDSPLHF. CDR3 bases: TGTGCCAGCAGCCGGGGGGATTCACCCCTCCACTTT.

This clonotype was seen a few times. The CDR3 coding sequence is TGTGCCAGCAGCCGGGACAGGGCCTTTGAAGCTTTCTTT. Amino acid sequence: CASSRDRAFEAFF. The chain has TRBV27 and TRBJ1-1, with 9 bases aligning to TRBD1. There are 13 residues in the CDR3. Germline V gene sequence: CDR1 MNHEY, CDR2 SMNVEV (reference sequence). The ends lost 6 bases at V and 7 bases at J; junction bases unmatched: 6.

To note about this clonotype: This clone may be a read error of a much larger clone one base away. The chain joins TRBV6-4 to TRBJ2-5; TRBD1 matches at 9 bases. This CDR3 contains 14 residues. Per germline, CDR1 MRHNA and CDR2 SNTAGT. The CDR3 region is CASSGQGGQGTQYF. The CDR3 region has the DNA TGTGCCAGCAGTGGACAGGGGGGTCAAGGGACCCAGTACTTC.

This clonotype was detected only once. The rearrangement joins TRBV24-1 to TRBJ1-2; tentatively, D is TRBD1 (6 bases). The CDR3 consists of 16 residues. The germline gives CDR1 KGHDR, CDR2 SFDVKD. V was pared by 1 base and J by 3 bases, with 14 bases between. CDR3 protein: CATSDFTSSGDYGYTF. CDR3 DNA: TGTGCCACCAGTGATTTTACCTCGTCAGGGGACTATGGCTACACCTTC.

This clonotype appeared a few times. V is TRBV20-1 and J is TRBJ2-7; 13 bases are a match to TRBD2. This CDR3 has 16 amino acids. The junction had 12 bases not matched to a gene; V was cut back by 3 bases and J by 7 bases. CDR1 and CDR2 from the germline V gene are DFQATT and SNEGSKA (reference sequence). CDR3 sequence (DNA): TGCAGTGCTAGTTGGACTAGCGGGAGTATAGTTCGGGAGCAGTACTTC. Translated, it gives CSASWTSGSIVREQYF.

This chain joins TRBV2 and TRBJ2-1, with D possibly matching TRBD1 (6 bases). This CDR3 spans 15 amino acids. The V gene's germline CDR1 is SNHLY and CDR2 FYNNEI. The V end was cut by 4 bases, the J end by 2 bases, with 12 bases between. CDR3 residues: CASSGAQGTYNEQFF. The CDR3 DNA reads TGTGCCAGCAGTGGGGCACAGGGCACCTACAATGAGCAGTTCTTC.

By share, this clonotype counts as medium-sized. The genes are TRBV20-1 and TRBJ2-7, with D unclear. The CDR3 length is 15 residues. The germline V and J ends were trimmed by 6 bases and 6 bases, with 24 bases remaining between them. Germline lookup yields CDR1 DFQATT and CDR2 SNEGSKA (reference sequence). The CDR3 protein is CSAKGRNRGTGEQYF. CDR3 nucleotides: TGCAGTGCCAAAGGTAGGAACAGAGGAACCGGCGAGCAGTACTTC.